This TCR beta chain was identified during a study of blood T cells in healthy people across ages. The authors ran a second PCR of roughly 6 to 12 cycles using a sample-barcoded 5' primer and a J-beta primer mix. TCRdb fed the 5' RACE reads into MiXCR, producing one record per CDR3 protein. The sample yields under 2,000,000 distinct CDR3 sequences, roughly 49% seen once. The donors, aged about 6 to 100, were healthy Caucasians from Russia. Donors gave 8.5 to 10 milliliters of peripheral blood apiece. Study-wide results and caveats: The authors considered diversity estimates from one million T cells to be underestimates.

The CDR3 consists of 16 residues. Trimming took off 1 base at V and 3 bases at J, with 10 bases between the two ends. In germline, CDR1 is SEHNR, CDR2 FQNEAQ (reference sequence). Worth noting for this clonotype: What it recognizes is unknown.

The V call is TRBV7-9, the J call TRBJ1-6; the D gene is possibly TRBD1 (5 bases). Sequences were obtained from blood. The sequence was collected from a woman aged 40 to 49 in good health. CDR3 nucleotide sequence: TGTGCCAGCAGCTTAGAGCAGGGAATCTATAATTCACCCCTCCACTTT. This sequence encodes CASSLEQGIYNSPLHF.